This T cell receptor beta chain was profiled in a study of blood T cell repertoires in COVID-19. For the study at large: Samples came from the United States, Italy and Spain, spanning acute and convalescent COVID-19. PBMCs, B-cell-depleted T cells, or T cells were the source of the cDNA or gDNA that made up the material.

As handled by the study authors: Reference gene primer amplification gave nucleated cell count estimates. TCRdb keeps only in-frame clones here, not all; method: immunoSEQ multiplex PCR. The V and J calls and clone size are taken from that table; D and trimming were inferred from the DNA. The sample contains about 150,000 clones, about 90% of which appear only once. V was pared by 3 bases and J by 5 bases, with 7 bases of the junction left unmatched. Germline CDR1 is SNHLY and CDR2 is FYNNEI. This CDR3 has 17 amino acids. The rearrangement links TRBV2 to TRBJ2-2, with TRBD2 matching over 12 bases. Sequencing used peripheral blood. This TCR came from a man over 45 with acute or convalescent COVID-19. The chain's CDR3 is CASSDLAGGTITGELFF. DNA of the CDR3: TGTGCCAGCAGTGACCTAGCGGGGGGGACGATTACCGGGGAGCTGTTTTTT.